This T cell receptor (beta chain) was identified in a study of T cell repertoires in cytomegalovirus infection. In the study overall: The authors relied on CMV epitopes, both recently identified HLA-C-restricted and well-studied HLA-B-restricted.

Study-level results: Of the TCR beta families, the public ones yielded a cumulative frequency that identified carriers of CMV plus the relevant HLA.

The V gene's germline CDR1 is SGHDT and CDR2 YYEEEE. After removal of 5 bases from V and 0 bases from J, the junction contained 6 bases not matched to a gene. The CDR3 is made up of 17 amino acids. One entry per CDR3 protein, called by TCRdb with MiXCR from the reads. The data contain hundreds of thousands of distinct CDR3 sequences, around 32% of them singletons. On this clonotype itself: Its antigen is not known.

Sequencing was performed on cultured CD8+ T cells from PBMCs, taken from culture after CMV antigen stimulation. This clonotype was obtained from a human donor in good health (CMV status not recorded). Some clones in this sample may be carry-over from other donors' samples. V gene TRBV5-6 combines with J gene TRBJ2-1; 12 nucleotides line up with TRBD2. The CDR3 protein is CASRATSGGSSYNEQFF. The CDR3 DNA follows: TGTGCCAGCAGGGCTACTAGCGGGGGGAGCTCCTACAATGAGCAGTTCTTC.